These 13 T cell receptor beta chains were all obtained from the same sample, sequenced in a study of T cell responses to AZD1222 COVID-19 vaccine. The protocol was immunoSEQ multiplex PCR, while the TCRdb copy is restricted to in-frame clones and leaves out a portion. This sample yields around 200,000 clones, of which more than 75% are seen a single time; roughly 0.99% belongs to the top ten. The sample in question was peripheral blood, obtained on day 0 of AZD1222 vaccination. Source of these receptors: an adult in good health.

The chain has TRBV28 and TRBJ2-2; D remains unclear. Per the germline V gene, CDR1 is MDHEN and CDR2 is SYDVKM. The CDR3 loop spans 17 amino acids. V was trimmed by 6 bases and J by 2 bases, leaving 19 bases between them. This CDR3 reads CASSQSVSFPNTGELFF. The CDR3 DNA follows: TGTGCCAGCAGCCAATCGGTTTCCTTTCCTAACACCGGGGAGCTGTTTTTT.

The gene calls are TRBV11-3 and TRBJ2-2, with D unclear. The CDR3 runs 15 residues. Trimming cost V 0 bases and J 2 bases, with 7 bases left between them. CDR1 SGHNT and CDR2 YENEEA come from the germline V gene. The CDR3 region has the DNA TGTGCCAGCAGCTTAGAATCCGGAAACACCGGGGAGCTGTTTTTT. It is translated as CASSLESGNTGELFF.

J is TRBJ2-7 and V is TRBV3-1 (or the pseudogene TRBV3-2), with D tentatively TRBD2 (5 bases). Per the germline V gene, CDR1 is LGHDT and CDR2 is YNNKEL (reference sequence). The CDR3 has 13 amino acids. Trimming took 3 bases from V and 2 from J, leaving 8 bases between them. In DNA, the CDR3 is TGTGCCAGCAGCCAGCGAGGGACCTACGAGCAGTACTTC. Its translation: CASSQRGTYEQYF.

The V gene is TRBV7-3, the J gene TRBJ2-1; TRBD2 matches 9 bases. With V trimmed by 0 bases and J by 7 bases, 4 bases remained unmatched. The CDR3 covers 15 residues. Germline CDR1 reads SGHTA; CDR2 reads FQGTGA. As DNA, the CDR3 is TGTGCCAGCAGCTTAACTAGCGGGGGATTGAATGAGCAGTTCTTC. This sequence encodes CASSLTSGGLNEQFF.

The chain employs TRBV6-5 and TRBJ1-2; D gene uncertain. In germline, CDR1 is MNHEY, CDR2 SVGAGI. CDR3 length equals 12 residues. V gave up 8 bases and J gave up 5 bases, with 12 bases separating them. For the CDR3, the DNA is TGTGCCAGCCGGACCGTAGATTATGGCTACACCTTC. It encodes CASRTVDYGYTF.

The V call is TRBV21-1, the J call TRBJ1-2. TRBV21-1 is termed a pseudogene. There are 16 residues in the CDR3. This CDR3 reads CASSKLQDGSNYGYTF. The DNA of the CDR3 is TGTGCCAGCAGCAAACTTCAGGACGGTTCTAACTATGGCTACACCTTC.

The chain is built from TRBV19 and TRBJ1-3; D not resolved. The length of the CDR3 is 12 residues. Trimming removed 7 bases at V and 4 bases at J, with 8 bases between. Per germline, CDR1 LNHDA and CDR2 SQIVND (reference sequence). The CDR3 DNA reads as TGTGCCAGTACCCCATCCGGAAACACCATATATTTT. Protein sequence: CASTPSGNTIYF.

The V and J genes are TRBV5-8 and TRBJ2-7; D call uncertain. CDR3 length: 12 residues. CDR1 and CDR2 from the germline V gene are SGHTS and YDEGEE. Trimming pared 0 bases from V and 5 bases from J, leaving 6 bases between. The CDR3 DNA follows: TGTGCCAGCAGCTTGGTGGCCAACGAGCAGTACTTC. This codes for CASSLVANEQYF.

The chain has TRBV19 and TRBJ1-5; a possible D gene is TRBD1 (6 bases). Deletions cut 5 bases from V and 8 bases from J, with 19 bases between. The germline gives CDR1 LNHDA, CDR2 SQIVND (reference sequence). The CDR3 has 15 residues. The CDR3 DNA follows: TGTGCCAGTAGTTCGGGAGGGGGAGCGTTCAAGCCCCAGCATTTT. The encoded protein is CASSSGGGAFKPQHF.

This chain links TRBV10-3 with TRBJ2-7; no firm D call. This CDR3 comprises 12 residues. Trimming cost V 11 bases and J 7 bases, with 18 bases left between them. Germline V lookup: CDR1 ENHRY, CDR2 SYGVKD. This CDR3 is CAVRSASWEQYF. The CDR3 coding sequence is TGTGCCGTGCGATCGGCCTCTTGGGAGCAGTACTTC.

This chain connects TRBV5-1 to TRBJ2-5; D unclear. Germline lookup yields CDR1 SGHRS and CDR2 YFSETQ. The CDR3 consists of 11 residues. The germline V and J ends were trimmed by 7 bases and 0 bases, with 4 bases remaining between them. The CDR3 DNA reads TGCGCCAGCGGGAACCAAGAGACCCAGTACTTC. Amino acids: CASGNQETQYF.

The rearrangement joins TRBV24-1 to TRBJ2-7; the D call may be TRBD1 or TRBD2 (5 bases each). V lost 7 bases and J lost 9, with 18 bases in between. From germline, CDR1 is KGHDR and CDR2 SFDVKD. CDR3 length equals 13 residues. CDR3 amino acids: CATSVPGTGPQYF. The CDR3 coding sequence is TGTGCCACCAGCGTCCCGGGGACGGGACCGCAGTACTTC.

The chain links TRBV9 to TRBJ2-7; TRBD1 matches at 8 bases. This CDR3 comprises 14 residues. Losses at the gene ends were 0 bases for V and 4 bases for J; bases not matched to a gene: 3. The germline gives CDR1 SGDLS, CDR2 YYNGEE. For the CDR3, the DNA is TGTGCCAGCAGCGTAGGGCAGGGGGCTTACGAGCAGTACTTC. This translates into CASSVGQGAYEQYF.